This record covers a single T cell receptor beta chain. The record originates from a study of cytomegalovirus exposure and HLA in healthy donors. Primers included in the PCR were 60 Vbeta and 13 Jbeta primers. Profiled with immunoSEQ multiplex PCR; TCRdb holds only in-frame clones, not every one. This sample carries around 140,000 clones, about 80% of them seen once, and the ten largest clones take under 10%. This CDR3 comprises 14 residues. Between the trimmed V and J ends, which lost 3 bases and 0 bases, there was a span of 9 bases. The germline V gene has CDR1 SGHDT and CDR2 YYEEEE. The chain joins TRBV5-6 to TRBJ1-2; unclear D gene. The TCR comes from a woman aged 55-69 years in good health and CMV-seropositive. What was sequenced was PBMCs. The CDR3 protein is CASSSGQANYGYTF. CDR3 nucleotide sequence: TGTGCCAGCAGCTCGGGTCAAGCTAACTATGGCTACACCTTC.